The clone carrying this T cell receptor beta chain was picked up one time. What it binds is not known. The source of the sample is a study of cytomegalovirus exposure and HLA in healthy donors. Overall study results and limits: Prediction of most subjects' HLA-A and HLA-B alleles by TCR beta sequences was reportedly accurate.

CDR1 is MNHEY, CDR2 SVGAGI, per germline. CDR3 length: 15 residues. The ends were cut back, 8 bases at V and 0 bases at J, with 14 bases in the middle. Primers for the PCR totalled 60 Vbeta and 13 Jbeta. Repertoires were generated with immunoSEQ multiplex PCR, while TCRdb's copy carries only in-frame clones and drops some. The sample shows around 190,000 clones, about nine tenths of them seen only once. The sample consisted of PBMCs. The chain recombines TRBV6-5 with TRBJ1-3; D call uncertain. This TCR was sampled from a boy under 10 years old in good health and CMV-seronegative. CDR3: CASAQRVSSGNTIYF. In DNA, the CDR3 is TGTGCCAGCGCGCAACGCGTCTCCTCTGGAAACACCATATATTTT.